These 8 T cell receptor beta chains originate from one sample sequenced in a study of cytomegalovirus exposure and HLA in healthy donors. The primer mix had 60 Vbeta and 13 Jbeta primers. Measured with immunoSEQ multiplex PCR; TCRdb has only the in-frame clones, and not every one. The sample consists of 150,000 to 200,000 clones, roughly 87% of them appearing once. Sequenced material: PBMCs. Receptor source: a boy aged 2-9 years in good health and CMV-seronegative.

CDR3: CASSVVPGIGGNTIYF. The CDR3 DNA sequence: TGTGCCAGCAGCGTAGTCCCAGGGATAGGTGGAAACACCATATATTTT. The chain uses TRBV9 and TRBJ1-3; possible D gene TRBD1, 5 bases. The CDR3 runs to 16 residues. Germline V gives CDR1 SGDLS, CDR2 YYNGEE. Trimming took off 0 bases at V and 3 bases at J, with 13 bases between the two ends. Drawing the rest from reference TRBV9 and TRBJ1-3, the complete variable domain is DSGVTQTPKHLITATGQRVTLRCSPRSGDLSVYWYQQSLDQGLQFLIQYYNGEERAKGNILERFSAQQFPDLHSELNLSSLELGDSALYFCASSVVPGIGGNTIYFGEGSWLTVV.

The V and J genes are TRBV5-4 and TRBJ2-5; TRBD1 matches 7 bases. The J call may be wrong; the DNA end is better matched by TRBJ2-7. This CDR3 has 12 residues. Germline values: CDR1 SGHNT, CDR2 YYREEE (reference sequence). The CDR3 region has the DNA TGTGCCAGCAGCTGGGACAGCTACGAGCAGTACTTC. This sequence encodes CASSWDSYEQYF.

The chain uses TRBV30 and TRBJ2-7, with D tentatively TRBD2 (6 bases). The CDR3 consists of 12 residues. The V end was cut by 1 base, the J end by 6 bases, with 10 bases between. The V gene's germline CDR1 is GTSNPN and CDR2 SVGIG (reference sequence). DNA of the CDR3: TGTGCCTGGAGTGGCCGGGAGAGCGAGCAGTACTTC. Protein sequence: CAWSGRESEQYF.

The CDR3 loop is CASRGTAYNSPLHF. DNA for the CDR3: TGTGCCAGCAGGGGGACAGCGTATAATTCACCCCTCCACTTT. This rearrangement joins TRBV6-5 to TRBJ1-6; 7 bases are shared with TRBD1. The CDR3 contains 14 residues. Per germline, CDR1 MNHEY and CDR2 SVGAGI. Unmatched junction bases numbered 3, after V lost 6 bases and J lost 4 bases.

The chain carries TRBV29-1 and TRBJ2-3; TRBD2 agrees at 8 bases. Trimming cost V 6 bases and J 6 bases; bases outside gene matches: 8. CDR1 and CDR2 (germline): SQVTM, ANQGSEA. This CDR3 contains 13 residues. The CDR3 is CSVTGTRLDTQYF. CDR3 nucleotides: TGCAGCGTCACCGGGACTAGGTTGGATACGCAGTATTTT.

The genes are TRBV7-8 and TRBJ1-1; maybe TRBD1 (5 bases). Between the trimmed V and J ends, which lost 8 bases and 4 bases, there was a span of 14 bases. Germline loops: CDR1 SGHVS, CDR2 FQNEAQ. CDR3 size: 13 residues. The CDR3 sequence: CASGGRIGTEAFF. In DNA form, the CDR3 reads TGTGCCAGCGGGGGGAGAATCGGCACTGAAGCTTTCTTT.

V gene TRBV7-9 combines with J gene TRBJ2-5, with TRBD1 identical over 8 bases. Germline values: CDR1 SEHNR, CDR2 FQNEAQ (reference sequence). The junction had 6 bases not matched to a gene; V was cut back by 4 bases and J by 2 bases. This CDR3 is built from 15 residues. The CDR3 reads CASSSTDRAQETQYF. DNA for the CDR3: TGTGCCAGCAGCTCAACGGACAGGGCTCAAGAGACCCAGTACTTC.

This sequence joins TRBV28 and TRBJ2-2; a weak D match, TRBD2 (6 bases). CDR3 size: 16 residues. Germline CDR1 and CDR2: MDHEN and SYDVKM. The V end was cut by 5 bases, the J end by 1 base, with 14 bases between. CDR3 amino acids: CASSAPLALNTGELFF. The CDR3 DNA reads as TGTGCCAGCAGTGCGCCTCTAGCGCTGAACACCGGGGAGCTGTTTTTT.